This T cell receptor beta chain was documented in a study of long-term antiretroviral therapy in people with HIV. Study results and caveats: ART adherence, viral resistance and therapy changes went unrecorded. Among HIV repertoires, CDR3 length ranges were narrower than those of controls.

Running of the v3.0 immunoSEQ assay took place at survey level. The protocol was immunoSEQ multiplex PCR, while the TCRdb copy is restricted to in-frame clones and leaves out a portion. There are about 15,000 clones in the sample; approximately 75% occur only once, and 14% lies in the top ten. A word on this clone: The antigen is unknown.

This CDR3 spans 16 amino acids. The ends were cut back, 3 bases at V and 1 base at J, with 10 bases in the middle. Per the germline V gene, CDR1 is SGHVS and CDR2 is FQNEAQ. The source material was unsorted PBMCs, sampled 1.5 years before starting antiretroviral therapy. The TCR originated in a woman aged 45-65 years with HIV. This chain joins TRBV7-8 and TRBJ2-6; perhaps TRBD2 as D (5 bases). The CDR3 region is CASSFYRGSGANVLTF. CDR3 DNA sequence: TGTGCCAGCAGCTTCTATAGAGGGTCTGGGGCCAACGTCCTGACTTTC. Combining the CDR3 with reference TRBV7-8 and TRBJ2-6 gives the whole variable domain GAGVSQSPRYKVAKRGQDVALRCDPISGHVSLFWYQQALGQGPEFLTYFQNEAQLDKSGLPSDRFFAERPEGSVSTLKIQRTQQEDSAVYLCASSFYRGSGANVLTFGAGSRLTVL.